Listed below are T cell receptor beta chains from one sample, sequenced in a study of T cell responses to AZD1222 COVID-19 vaccine. Generated by immunoSEQ multiplex PCR, the TCRdb table keeps only in-frame clones and is missing some. In the table there are fewer than 130,000 clones, roughly 90% of which are singletons. Specimen: peripheral blood, collected 28 days after the second AZD1222 dose. These TCRs come from an adult who received the AZD1222 COVID-19 vaccine. CDR3s leave out the opening cysteine and the closing phenylalanine or tryptophan.

V	CDR3
TRBV5-5	ASSLDRIRETQY
TRBV18	ASSETGQGHQPQH
TRBV7-3	ASSLSRTGLGEQY
TRBV19	ASSMASAGQETQY
TRBV7-9	ASSFGGAFDEQF
TRBV7-9	ASSFSHSYEQY
TRBV14	ASSQGLAGATQY
TRBV6-5	ASWGPRSYEQY
TRBV9	ASSVETGGDTGELF
TRBV27	ASTTPEAPWRYT
TRBV19	ASTPLGGRSGNTIY
TRBV3-1/TRBV3-2	ASSQAHTNEKLF
TRBV7-9	ASSPKGQLNTGELF
TRBV2	ASSDGTFHEQY
TRBV29-1	SVDTQAREYGYT
TRBV5-1	ASSSGGGDTDTQY
TRBV6-2/TRBV6-3	ASSYSGTRFDTSYEQY
TRBV3-1/TRBV3-2	ASSQAHGAGRGVLNQPQH
TRBV7-3	ASSPYGLAPYEQY
TRBV12-5	ASGTDRTEELF
TRBV5-1	ASSLALSGGSGANVLT
TRBV18	ASSPGYRGEAQPQH
TRBV24-1	ATSDKQNQPQH
TRBV6-5	ASSFDRVNYGYT
TRBV4-3	ASSQDRFYEQY
TRBV7-9	ASSLLGGGADDEQF
TRBV4-1	ASSRGTGLSNYGYT
TRBV5-6	ASSIGRTDTQY
TRBV2	ASSGGQGWNTEAF
TRBV11-3	ASSVYRDYEQY
TRBV30	AWSAKQGLF
TRBV2	ASSWTGETYEQY
TRBV5-5	ASVPGLADTQY
TRBV24-1	ATSGADSNQPQH
TRBV19	ASSIGGTMNTEAF
TRBV3-1/TRBV3-2	ASSDRNTEAF
TRBV12-3/TRBV12-4	ASLAGGPNEQF
TRBV5-4	ASSLASGGWEQY
TRBV11-2	ASSGGEGGYYNEQF
TRBV4-2	ASSQGSGQGYYGYT
TRBV19	ASIPHRSTEAF
TRBV15	ATSRDQGGADTQY
TRBV5-1	ASSEGTGRGGYT
TRBV7-2	ASSLFHRAKVTRTYGYT
TRBV18	ASSPGTEETQY
TRBV5-4	ASSKGTGLVNTEAF
TRBV10-3	AISVTDNYGYT
TRBV6-5	ASSSSTASSGNTIY
TRBV15	ATSRVSLEQF
TRBV3-1/TRBV3-2	ASSQGQLRRGYT
TRBV7-9	ASSLGGSYNEQF
TRBV5-4	ASGSVGNYGYT
TRBV7-8	ASSLVSRAGYT
TRBV4-2	ASRPDGDSYEQY
TRBV6-5	ASSYRGPRTEAF